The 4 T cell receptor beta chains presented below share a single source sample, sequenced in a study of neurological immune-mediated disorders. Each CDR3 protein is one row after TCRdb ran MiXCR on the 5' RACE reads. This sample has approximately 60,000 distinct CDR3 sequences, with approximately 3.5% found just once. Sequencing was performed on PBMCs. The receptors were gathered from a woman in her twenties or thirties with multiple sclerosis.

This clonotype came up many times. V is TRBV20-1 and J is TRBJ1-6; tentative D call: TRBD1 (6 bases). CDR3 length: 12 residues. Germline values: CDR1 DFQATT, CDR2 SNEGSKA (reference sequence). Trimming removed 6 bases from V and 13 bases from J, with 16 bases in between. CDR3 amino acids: CSAPDGQGPLHF. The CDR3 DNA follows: TGCAGTGCACCTGACGGTCAGGGGCCCCTCCACTTT.

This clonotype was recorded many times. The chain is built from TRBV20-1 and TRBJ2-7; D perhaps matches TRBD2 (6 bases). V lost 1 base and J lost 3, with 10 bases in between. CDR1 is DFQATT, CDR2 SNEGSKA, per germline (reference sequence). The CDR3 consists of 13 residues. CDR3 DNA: TGCAGTGCTAGAGGTCTAGCGTTCTACGAGCAGTACTTC. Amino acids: CSARGLAFYEQYF.

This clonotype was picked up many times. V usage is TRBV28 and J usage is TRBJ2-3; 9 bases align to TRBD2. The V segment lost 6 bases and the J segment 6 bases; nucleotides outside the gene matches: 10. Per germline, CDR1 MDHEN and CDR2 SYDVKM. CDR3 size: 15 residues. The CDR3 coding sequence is TGTGCCAGCAGCGATAGCGGGGGCCCGGCGGATACGCAGTATTTT. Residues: CASSDSGGPADTQYF.

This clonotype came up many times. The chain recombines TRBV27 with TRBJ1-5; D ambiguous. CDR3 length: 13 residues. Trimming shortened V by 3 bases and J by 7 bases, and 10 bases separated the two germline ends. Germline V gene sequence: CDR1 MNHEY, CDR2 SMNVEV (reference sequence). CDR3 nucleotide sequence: TGTGCCAGCAGTTTCGTTCTAGGGCAGCCCCAGCATTTT. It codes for CASSFVLGQPQHF.